A single sample gave rise to the 27 T cell receptor beta chains below, sequenced in a study of control samples from healthy donors and cancer patients. TCRdb keeps only in-frame clones here, not all; method: immunoSEQ multiplex PCR. Among more than 150,000 clones, about 93% were seen once, and the ten largest hold roughly 1.5%. The sample comprised blood. The origin of the receptors is a man between 18 and 29 years old in good health.

The chain links TRBV2 to TRBJ2-3; D uncertain. This CDR3 spans 13 amino acids. V lost 9 bases and J 1 base, leaving 11 bases between the germline ends. CDR1 and CDR2 (germline): SNHLY, FYNNEI. The CDR3 loop is CARRTLRTDTQYF. CDR3 sequence (DNA): TGTGCCAGACGGACCCTTCGCACAGATACGCAGTATTTT.

The genes are TRBV5-8 and TRBJ2-5; the D is unclear. V lost 0 bases and J lost 3, with 9 bases in between. Germline CDR1 and CDR2: SGHTS and YDEGEE. CDR3 length: 14 residues. The DNA for the CDR3 is TGTGCCAGCAGCTTGGCGGCAGCCAAAGAGACCCAGTACTTC. Its protein product is CASSLAAAKETQYF.

The chain combines TRBV5-4 with TRBJ1-1, with 7 bases lining up with TRBD1. The V segment lost 4 bases and the J segment 0 bases; nucleotides outside the gene matches: 9. The germline gives CDR1 SGHNT, CDR2 YYREEE (reference sequence). This CDR3 contains 16 residues. CDR3 nucleotide sequence: TGTGCCAGCAGCCGGGGACAGACAGACGTGAACACTGAAGCTTTCTTT. Translation gives CASSRGQTDVNTEAFF.

This chain joins TRBV5-5 and TRBJ2-7; 9 bases are a match to TRBD1. Germline CDR1 and CDR2: SGHKS and YYEKEE (reference sequence). The CDR3 has 15 amino acids. The V gene end was trimmed by 4 bases and the J gene end by 2 bases; junction bases not matched to a gene: 7. CDR3 protein: CASSRMGQGPYEQYF. The CDR3 nucleotides read TGTGCCAGCAGCCGGATGGGACAGGGACCCTACGAGCAGTACTTC.

CDR3 sequence (DNA): TGTGCCAGCAGCTTGTTCAGTTCCGGGGAGCTGTTTTTT. Translating it yields CASSLFSSGELFF. The genes are TRBV5-4 and TRBJ2-2; D unresolved. Per the germline V gene, CDR1 is SGHNT and CDR2 is YYREEE (reference sequence). The CDR3 length is 13 residues. Trimming shortened V by 1 base and J by 6 bases, and 7 bases separated the two germline ends.

The chain recombines TRBV4-1 with TRBJ2-7, with 11 bases lining up with TRBD1. The germline V gene encodes CDR1 MGHRA and CDR2 YSYEKL. The CDR3 covers 15 residues. The junction had 6 bases not matched to a gene; V was cut back by 3 bases and J by 5 bases. The CDR3 sequence: CASSQSDRGRHEQYF. The CDR3, as DNA: TGCGCCAGCAGCCAGTCGGACAGGGGGCGGCACGAGCAGTACTTC.

This clone was counted once. V usage is TRBV6-5 and J usage is TRBJ1-6, with no clear D. The length of the CDR3 is 14 residues. Trimming removed 11 bases at V and 7 bases at J, with 18 bases between. From germline, CDR1 is MNHEY and CDR2 SVGAGI. The DNA of the CDR3 is TGTGCCCTTAGAGACGGGAGGGAGAATTCACCCCTCCACTTT. Translated: CALRDGRENSPLHF.

This clone occurred a few times. This sequence joins TRBV2 and TRBJ1-5; D unresolved. This CDR3 is 13 amino acids long. Germline V gene sequence: CDR1 SNHLY, CDR2 FYNNEI. The V gene lost 5 bases and the J gene lost 6 bases, with 11 bases spanning the gap. CDR3 loop: CASSPGGSQPQHF. The CDR3 DNA reads TGTGCCAGCAGTCCGGGAGGCAGTCAGCCCCAGCATTTT.

The chain uses TRBV6-5 and TRBJ2-2, with D perhaps TRBD2 (6 bases). The germline V gene encodes CDR1 MNHEY and CDR2 SVGAGI. The ends were cut back, 2 bases at V and 7 bases at J, with 11 bases in the middle. This CDR3 spans 14 amino acids. CDR3 in DNA: TGTGCCAGCAGTTACAGTCGGGGGTTCGGGGAGCTGTTTTTT. Its translation: CASSYSRGFGELFF.

The V gene is TRBV7-3, the J gene TRBJ2-7; TRBD2 aligns across 9 bases. The CDR3 consists of 15 residues. The V gene's germline CDR1 is SGHTA and CDR2 FQGTGA. Unmatched junction bases numbered 6, after V lost 2 bases and J lost 4 bases. The CDR3 DNA sequence: TGTGCCAGCAGCTTAGACGCTAGCGGGGTTTACGAGCAGTACTTC. Translation gives CASSLDASGVYEQYF.

The chain has TRBV19 and TRBJ2-7; 10 bases align to TRBD2. The ends lost 4 bases at V and 6 bases at J; junction bases unmatched: 9. Per germline, CDR1 LNHDA and CDR2 SQIVND (reference sequence). This CDR3 contains 15 residues. The CDR3 region is CASSTTSGIPIEQYF. The CDR3 DNA reads TGTGCCAGTAGTACCACTAGCGGGATCCCTATCGAGCAGTACTTC.

CDR3 DNA sequence: TGCAGTGTTCTTACGACTAATGAGCAGTTCTTC. As protein: CSVLTTNEQFF. The chain links TRBV20-1 to TRBJ2-1; D not certain. This CDR3 region has 11 residues. Per the germline V gene, CDR1 is DFQATT and CDR2 is SNEGSKA (reference sequence). V was pared by 7 bases and J by 7 bases, with 11 bases between.

The chain joins TRBV15 to TRBJ1-5; D is uncertain. The germline gives CDR1 LNHNV, CDR2 YYDKDF (reference sequence). This CDR3 comprises 13 residues. V lost 1 base to trimming and J lost 4 bases, with 5 bases between them. The CDR3 sequence is CATSRGGNQPQHF. CDR3 nucleotides: TGTGCCACCAGCAGAGGAGGGAATCAGCCCCAGCATTTT.

The V and J genes are TRBV18 and TRBJ2-1; 10 nucleotides match TRBD1. The V gene's germline CDR1 is KGHSH and CDR2 LQKENI. This CDR3 has 15 amino acids. The junction had 4 bases not matched to a gene; V was cut back by 0 bases and J by 8 bases. The CDR3 nucleotides are TGTGCCAGCTCACCACCCCAGACAGGGGGCCATGAGCAGTTCTTC. As protein: CASSPPQTGGHEQFF. The full variable domain, completed using reference TRBV18 and TRBJ2-1, is NAGVMQNPRHLVRRRGQEARLRCSPMKGHSHVYWYRQLPEEGLKFMVYLQKENIIDESGMPKERFSAEFPKEGPSILRIQQVVRGDSAAYFCASSPPQTGGHEQFFGPGTRLTVL.

The chain is built from TRBV4-1 and TRBJ1-2; no firm D call. The CDR3 runs 13 residues. Germline CDR1 and CDR2: MGHRA and YSYEKL. V was cut by 4 bases and J by 8 bases, with 14 bases left in between. The CDR3 region has the DNA TGCGCCAGCAGCCTCAAGGCGGGTGAGGGCTACACCTTC. Protein sequence: CASSLKAGEGYTF.

The chain has TRBV27 and TRBJ1-1; 8 bases agree with TRBD1. This CDR3 has 15 amino acids. The V gene's germline CDR1 is MNHEY and CDR2 SMNVEV (reference sequence). Trimming cost V 5 bases and J 0 bases; bases outside gene matches: 5. This chain's CDR3 is CASSPQQGVNTEAFF. As DNA, the CDR3 is TGTGCCAGCAGTCCGCAACAGGGGGTGAACACTGAAGCTTTCTTT.

The chain carries TRBV6-6 and TRBJ2-1; 13 nucleotides agree with TRBD2. With V trimmed by 3 bases and J by 8 bases, 7 bases remained unmatched. This CDR3 has 16 residues. Germline assignment: CDR1 MNHNY and CDR2 SVGAGI (reference sequence). CDR3 coding DNA: TGTGCCAGCAGTTATATGGGACTAGCGGGGCGGGATGAGCAGTTCTTC. Amino acids: CASSYMGLAGRDEQFF.

The chain carries TRBV5-1 and TRBJ1-6; D is possibly TRBD1 (5 bases). With 3 bases removed from V and 5 bases from J, the gap between germline ends came to 15 bases. CDR3 length: 16 amino acids. From germline, CDR1 is SGHRS and CDR2 YFSETQ. CDR3 amino acids: CASSSGPLDNNSPLHF. DNA of the CDR3: TGCGCCAGCAGCTCGGGCCCCCTGGACAATAATTCACCCCTCCACTTT.

The chain has TRBV28 and TRBJ2-7; D may be TRBD2 (6 bases). Trimming took off 7 bases at V and 0 bases at J, with 13 bases between the two ends. Germline V gene data show CDR1 as MDHEN and CDR2 as SYDVKM. The CDR3 has 14 amino acids. The CDR3 DNA follows: TGTGCCAGCATTACTAGGGACTCCTCCTACGAGCAGTACTTC. Protein: CASITRDSSYEQYF.

The chain links TRBV4-1 to TRBJ2-3; 10 bases map to TRBD2. CDR3 length: 16 residues. In germline, CDR1 is MGHRA, CDR2 YSYEKL. J lost 5 bases, V lost 4 bases, and 9 bases had no gene match. DNA for the CDR3: TGCGCCAGCAGCCCCTTCTCTAGCGGGGGAGTAGATACGCAGTATTTT. Its translation: CASSPFSSGGVDTQYF.

In nucleotides, the CDR3 is TGTGCCAGCAGCCAAATGGACGGACTAGCCAAAAACATTCAGTACTTC. This translates into CASSQMDGLAKNIQYF. The chain joins TRBV5-6 to TRBJ2-4, with TRBD2 as a possible D gene (5 bases). The germline V gene encodes CDR1 SGHDT and CDR2 YYEEEE. The length of the CDR3 is 16 residues. Trimming pared 4 bases from V and 0 bases from J, leaving 14 bases between.

The chain joins TRBV9 to TRBJ2-3, with TRBD2 as a possible D gene (5 bases). The germline V gene has CDR1 SGDLS and CDR2 YYNGEE. The V gene lost 0 bases and the J gene lost 0 bases, with 11 bases spanning the gap. The CDR3 covers 16 residues. The CDR3 spells CASSVGVAMSTDTQYF. DNA of the CDR3: TGTGCCAGCAGCGTAGGCGTAGCGATGAGCACAGATACGCAGTATTTT.

V is TRBV5-5 and J is TRBJ1-4; D call uncertain. V was cut by 4 bases and J by 5 bases, with 15 bases left in between. This CDR3 contains 15 residues. From germline, CDR1 is SGHKS and CDR2 YYEKEE (reference sequence). The CDR3, as DNA: TGTGCCAGCAGCGTGAACATAGGGCAGAATGAAAAACTGTTTTTT. Residues: CASSVNIGQNEKLFF.

The chain combines TRBV20-1 with TRBJ2-1, with TRBD2 matching 9 bases. This CDR3 has 16 amino acids. Germline V gene lookup returns CDR1 DFQATT and CDR2 SNEGSKA (reference sequence). Trimming took 3 bases from V and 10 from J; bases not matched to a gene: 16. CDR3 coding DNA: TGCAGTGCTAGTTTGACGGCGCGGGGGGGTCGTCGGGAGCAGTTCTTC. It translates to CSASLTARGGRREQFF.

The rearrangement joins TRBV24-1 to TRBJ1-1, with D uncertain. Trimming pared 9 bases from V and 6 bases from J, leaving 16 bases between. The CDR3 is 13 amino acids. Per germline, CDR1 KGHDR and CDR2 SFDVKD. DNA of the CDR3: TGTGCCACCGCCGGGTCCCCCGGGGCTGAAGCTTTCTTT. This sequence encodes CATAGSPGAEAFF.

The chain is built from TRBV7-2 and TRBJ2-3; TRBD2 matches 11 bases. Germline trimming cut 3 bases from V and 3 bases from J; bases unmatched to any gene: 2. The CDR3 is made up of 15 amino acids. Germline CDR1 is SGHTA and CDR2 is FQGNSA. In DNA form, the CDR3 reads TGTGCCAGCAGCTTCCTAGCGGGGGGTACAGATACGCAGTATTTT. Protein sequence: CASSFLAGGTDTQYF.

CDR3 in DNA: TGTGCCAGCAGTTTTTCGCGGGGGGGCTCCTACAATGAGCAGTTCTTC. It codes for CASSFSRGGSYNEQFF. This rearrangement joins TRBV27 to TRBJ2-1, with 9 bases fitting TRBD2. This CDR3 is built from 16 residues. Trimming removed 3 bases from V and 0 bases from J; junction bases left unmatched: 3. Per germline, CDR1 MNHEY and CDR2 SMNVEV (reference sequence).